The clone carrying this T cell receptor (beta chain) has just one count. Its target is unknown. This sample is drawn from a study of T cell repertoires in cytomegalovirus infection. The study's findings and limits: Pooled public TCR beta family frequency picked out CMV carriers with the relevant HLA. In two of eight donors, the top clonotype was HLA-C-restricted CMV-specific.

Trimming removed 1 base at V and 3 bases at J, with 13 bases between. Germline V gene lookup returns CDR1 LGHNA and CDR2 YSLEER. The CDR3 totals 15 residues. Via MiXCR, TCRdb re-called the reads, giving one row per CDR3 protein. The sample includes some 350,000 distinct CDR3 sequences, roughly 36% of them seen just once. The origin of this receptor is a human donor in good health (CMV status not recorded). Some clones in this sample may be carry-over from other donors' samples. Sequenced material: cultured PBMCs, taken from culture after CMV antigen stimulation. The chain carries TRBV4-3 and TRBJ2-7; D might be TRBD1 (5 bases). CDR3 loop: CASSQVADSSYEQYF. As DNA, the CDR3 is TGCGCCAGCAGCCAAGTAGCAGACAGCAGCTACGAGCAGTACTTC.